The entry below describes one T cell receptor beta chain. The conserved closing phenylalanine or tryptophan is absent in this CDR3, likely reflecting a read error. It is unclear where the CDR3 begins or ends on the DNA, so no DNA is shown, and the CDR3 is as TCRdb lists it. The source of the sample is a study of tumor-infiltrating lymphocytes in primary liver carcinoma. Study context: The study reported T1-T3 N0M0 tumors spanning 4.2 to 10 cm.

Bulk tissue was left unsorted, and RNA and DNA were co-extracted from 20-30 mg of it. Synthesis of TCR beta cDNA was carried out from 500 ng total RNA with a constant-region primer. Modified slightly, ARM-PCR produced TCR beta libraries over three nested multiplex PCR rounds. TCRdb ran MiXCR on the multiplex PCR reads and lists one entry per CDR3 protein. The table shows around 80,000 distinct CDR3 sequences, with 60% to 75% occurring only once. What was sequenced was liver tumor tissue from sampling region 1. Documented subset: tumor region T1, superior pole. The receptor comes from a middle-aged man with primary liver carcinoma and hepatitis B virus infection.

CDR3: CACSLEVGDEKLSS. The chain joins TRBV11-2 to TRBJ1-4; the D call of TRBD1 is as the table states it, not checked on the DNA. CDR1 and CDR2 (germline): SGHAT, FQNNGV. The CDR3 is made up of 14 amino acids, end residues included.